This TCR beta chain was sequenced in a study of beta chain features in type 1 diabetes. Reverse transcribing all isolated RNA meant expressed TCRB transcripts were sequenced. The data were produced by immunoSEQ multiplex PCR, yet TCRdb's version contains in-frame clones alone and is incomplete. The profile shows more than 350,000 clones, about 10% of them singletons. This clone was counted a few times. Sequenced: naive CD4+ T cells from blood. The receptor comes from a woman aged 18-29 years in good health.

The CDR3 reads CASSQEVRQGIGEKLFF. The CDR3 DNA reads as TGTGCCAGCAGCCAAGAAGTTCGACAGGGAATCGGTGAAAAACTGTTTTTT. The V gene is TRBV4-2, the J gene TRBJ1-4, with 7 nucleotides matching TRBD1. The junction had 11 bases not matched to a gene; V was cut back by 0 bases and J by 7 bases. The CDR3 sequence is 17 residues long. Germline assignment: CDR1 LGHNA and CDR2 YNFKEQ.